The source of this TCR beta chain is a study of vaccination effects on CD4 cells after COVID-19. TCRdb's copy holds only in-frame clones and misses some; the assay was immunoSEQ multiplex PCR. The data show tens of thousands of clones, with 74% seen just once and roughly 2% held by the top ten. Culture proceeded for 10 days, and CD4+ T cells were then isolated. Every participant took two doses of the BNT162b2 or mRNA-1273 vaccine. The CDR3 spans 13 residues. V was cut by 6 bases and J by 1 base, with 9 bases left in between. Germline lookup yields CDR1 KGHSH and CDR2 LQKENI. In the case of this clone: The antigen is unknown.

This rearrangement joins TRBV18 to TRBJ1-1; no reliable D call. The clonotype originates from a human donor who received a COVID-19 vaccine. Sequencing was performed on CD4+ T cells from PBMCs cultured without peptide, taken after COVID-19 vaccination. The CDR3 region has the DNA TGTGCCAGCTCCCCGGATCCGAACACTGAAGCTTTCTTT. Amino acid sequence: CASSPDPNTEAFF.